These T cell receptor beta chains were read from a single sample in a study of blood T cells in healthy people across ages. In TCRdb, the 5' RACE reads were re-called with MiXCR into one record per CDR3 protein. Among roughly 1,700,000 distinct CDR3 sequences listed, 25% to 30% were seen once. Sequenced material: blood. These receptors came from a woman aged 30 to 39 in good health. Each CDR3 is given with its conserved first and last residue.

len: 14
j_gene: TRBJ2-7
v_gene: TRBV20-1
CDR3aa: CSARSLTSLYEQYF

len: 14
j_gene: TRBJ2-5
v_gene: TRBV29-1
CDR3aa: CSVEDYRGRETQYF

len: 17
j_gene: TRBJ2-2
v_gene: TRBV12-3/TRBV12-4
CDR3aa: CASSLSLGTPNTGELFF

len: 16
j_gene: TRBJ1-4
v_gene: TRBV20-1
CDR3aa: CSARSSSDATNEKLFF

len: 19
j_gene: TRBJ2-3
v_gene: TRBV7-2
CDR3aa: CASSPRSGLAGAPPDTQYF

len: 16
j_gene: TRBJ1-4
v_gene: TRBV5-5
CDR3aa: CASTPRPGTGYEKLFF

len: 13
j_gene: TRBJ1-1
v_gene: TRBV20-1
CDR3aa: CSARPTNLTEAFF

len: 15
j_gene: TRBJ2-5
v_gene: TRBV5-1
CDR3aa: CASRDPGGIQETQYF

len: 13
j_gene: TRBJ2-1
v_gene: TRBV29-1
CDR3aa: CSVSRQGVNEQFF

len: 18
j_gene: TRBJ2-1
v_gene: TRBV4-2
CDR3aa: CASSQEGVAVRSYNEQFF

len: 14
j_gene: TRBJ2-7
v_gene: TRBV6-1
CDR3aa: CASRTTGQSYEQYF

len: 15
j_gene: TRBJ2-3
v_gene: TRBV20-1
CDR3aa: CSASGTQGGTDTQYF

len: 12
j_gene: TRBJ2-7
v_gene: TRBV20-1
CDR3aa: CSARTGTYEQYF

len: 14
j_gene: TRBJ2-3
v_gene: TRBV7-9
CDR3aa: CAARPGLAGDTQYF

len: 15
j_gene: TRBJ2-3
v_gene: TRBV6-6
CDR3aa: CASSPIAGTTDTQYF

len: 13
j_gene: TRBJ1-3
v_gene: TRBV7-9
CDR3aa: CASSLYSGNTIYF

len: 13
j_gene: TRBJ1-1
v_gene: TRBV28
CDR3aa: CASSSTDYTEAFF

len: 16
j_gene: TRBJ2-1
v_gene: TRBV30
CDR3aa: CAWSGTQGEVGNEQFF

len: 13
j_gene: TRBJ2-7
v_gene: TRBV25-1
CDR3aa: CASREGGRYEQYF

len: 12
j_gene: TRBJ2-5
v_gene: TRBV7-9
CDR3aa: CASSHGGGTQYF

len: 15
j_gene: TRBJ1-3
v_gene: TRBV24-1
CDR3aa: CATSDPGDPGNTIYF

len: 11
j_gene: TRBJ1-1
v_gene: TRBV29-1
CDR3aa: CSVFLNTEAFF

len: 13
j_gene: TRBJ1-2
v_gene: TRBV28
CDR3aa: CASSEIIWKGYTF

len: 14
j_gene: TRBJ1-4
v_gene: TRBV2
CDR3aa: CASKEQATNEKLFF

len: 16
j_gene: TRBJ2-1
v_gene: TRBV5-1
CDR3aa: CASSWSGGRRWNEQFF

len: 15
j_gene: TRBJ2-7
v_gene: TRBV6-1
CDR3aa: CASSESATGSYEQYF

len: 12
j_gene: TRBJ2-1
v_gene: TRBV5-6
CDR3aa: CASSLALREQFF

len: 14
j_gene: TRBJ1-2
v_gene: TRBV5-1
CDR3aa: CASSRDRAVSGYTF

len: 15
j_gene: TRBJ1-2
v_gene: TRBV6-6
CDR3aa: CASSWASREVGGYTF

len: 17
j_gene: TRBJ2-1
v_gene: TRBV12-3/TRBV12-4
CDR3aa: CASRHTGSVLNYNEQFF

len: 15
j_gene: TRBJ2-7
v_gene: TRBV5-1
CDR3aa: CASSREGKATYEQYF

len: 14
j_gene: TRBJ2-5
v_gene: TRBV20-1
CDR3aa: CSARPGGPGETQYF

len: 15
j_gene: TRBJ2-7
v_gene: TRBV19
CDR3aa: CASSIGAQASYEQYF

len: 15
j_gene: TRBJ2-1
v_gene: TRBV12-3/TRBV12-4
CDR3aa: CASTMTGGGHNEQFF

len: 11
j_gene: TRBJ2-5
v_gene: TRBV12-3/TRBV12-4
CDR3aa: CASSSLWAQYF

len: 17
j_gene: TRBJ2-1
v_gene: TRBV28
CDR3aa: CASSLLPGAGGRGEQFF

len: 14
j_gene: TRBJ1-4
v_gene: TRBV12-3/TRBV12-4
CDR3aa: CASRRTGEREKLFF

len: 16
j_gene: TRBJ2-4
v_gene: TRBV15
CDR3aa: CATSRGMGMAKNIQYF

len: 16
j_gene: TRBJ2-5
v_gene: TRBV20-1
CDR3aa: CSATTGLADDQETQYF

len: 12
j_gene: TRBJ2-3
v_gene: TRBV29-1
CDR3aa: CSVGAATDTQYF

len: 14
j_gene: TRBJ1-2
v_gene: TRBV5-1
CDR3aa: CASSPGRGMAGYTF

len: 14
j_gene: TRBJ2-3
v_gene: TRBV5-1
CDR3aa: CASRASGGPVGQYF

len: 15
j_gene: TRBJ2-3
v_gene: TRBV12-3/TRBV12-4
CDR3aa: CASTRGVGLRDTQYF

len: 19
j_gene: TRBJ2-5
v_gene: TRBV9
CDR3aa: CASSGSRTSGTSGGKTQYF

len: 13
j_gene: TRBJ2-4
v_gene: TRBV7-9
CDR3aa: CASRPRNKNIQYF

len: 17
j_gene: TRBJ1-1
v_gene: TRBV6-5
CDR3aa: CASSSYPRTAMNTEAFF

len: 15
j_gene: TRBJ2-5
v_gene: TRBV2
CDR3aa: CASSSQGGGWETQYF

len: 16
j_gene: TRBJ2-3
v_gene: TRBV20-1
CDR3aa: CSARDPGGREADTQYF

len: 16
j_gene: TRBJ2-1
v_gene: TRBV5-6
CDR3aa: CASRNPRGATHNEQFF